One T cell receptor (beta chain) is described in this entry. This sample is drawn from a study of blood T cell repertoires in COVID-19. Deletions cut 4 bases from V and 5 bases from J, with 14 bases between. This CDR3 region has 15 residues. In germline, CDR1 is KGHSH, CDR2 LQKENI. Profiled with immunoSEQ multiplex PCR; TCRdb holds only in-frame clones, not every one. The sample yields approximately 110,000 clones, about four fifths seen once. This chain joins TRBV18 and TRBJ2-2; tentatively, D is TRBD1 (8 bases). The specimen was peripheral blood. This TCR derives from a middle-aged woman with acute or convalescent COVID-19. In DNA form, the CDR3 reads TGTGCCAGCTCACGAGGACAGGGACTAACCGGGGAGCTGTTTTTT. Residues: CASSRGQGLTGELFF.